Listed below are T cell receptor beta chains from one sample, sequenced in a study of blood T cell repertoires in COVID-19. The assay was immunoSEQ multiplex PCR, and TCRdb's table has in-frame clones only and misses some. Here the sample spans thousands of clones, approximately 84% being singletons. Material for sequencing was peripheral blood. These receptors came from a human donor with active COVID-19. The donor label of this sample is uncertain. The CDR3 runs from the conserved cysteine through the conserved F or W.

cdr3_aa: CASRTGRTYEQYF
v_call: TRBV30
j_call: TRBJ2-7

cdr3_aa: CASRRTPRDTEAFF
v_call: TRBV7-2
j_call: TRBJ1-1

cdr3_aa: CASSLVAEPTDTQYF
v_call: TRBV7-2
j_call: TRBJ2-3

cdr3_aa: CASSFSDRTLEAFF
v_call: TRBV7-6
j_call: TRBJ1-1

cdr3_aa: CASSGLGGESGYEQYF
v_call: TRBV6-4
j_call: TRBJ2-7

cdr3_aa: CASSAQYEQYF
v_call: TRBV10-2
j_call: TRBJ2-7

cdr3_aa: CASSEVSVQETQYF
v_call: TRBV6-1
j_call: TRBJ2-5

cdr3_aa: CASSGLAGGAGELFF
v_call: TRBV6-5
j_call: TRBJ2-2

cdr3_aa: CASSSPLAGERNEQFF
v_call: TRBV6-5
j_call: TRBJ2-1

cdr3_aa: CASSLGDRALNEQFF
v_call: TRBV5-1
j_call: TRBJ2-1

cdr3_aa: CASSSTGLDNEQFF
v_call: TRBV28
j_call: TRBJ2-1

cdr3_aa: CASSYGQGLTEAFF
v_call: TRBV6-5
j_call: TRBJ1-1

cdr3_aa: CASSPDRGDTQYF
v_call: TRBV19
j_call: TRBJ2-3

cdr3_aa: CASSIRTSGSLETQYF
v_call: TRBV11-3
j_call: TRBJ2-5

cdr3_aa: CASSIRDSNEQYF
v_call: TRBV19
j_call: TRBJ2-7

cdr3_aa: CASSQGTGSGETQYF
v_call: TRBV4-3
j_call: TRBJ2-5

cdr3_aa: CATSDLPLAGVRTGELFF
v_call: TRBV24-1
j_call: TRBJ2-2

cdr3_aa: CASSGGWRQETQYF
v_call: TRBV19
j_call: TRBJ2-5

cdr3_aa: CASSWGGVGTSAYNEQFF
v_call: TRBV13
j_call: TRBJ2-1

cdr3_aa: CAWGRANTEAFF
v_call: TRBV30
j_call: TRBJ1-1

cdr3_aa: CASTLEYGSRETQYF
v_call: TRBV5-1
j_call: TRBJ2-5

cdr3_aa: CASSFTASGEQYF
v_call: TRBV27
j_call: TRBJ2-7

cdr3_aa: CASSATEMTNEKLFF
v_call: TRBV7-6
j_call: TRBJ1-4

cdr3_aa: CASSTGLSSYNEQFF
v_call: TRBV19
j_call: TRBJ2-1

cdr3_aa: CASSPLDRFPYEQYF
v_call: TRBV7-9
j_call: TRBJ2-7

cdr3_aa: CSARFSGEQYF
v_call: TRBV20-1
j_call: TRBJ2-7

cdr3_aa: CASSLDPSGRAEQYF
v_call: TRBV5-1
j_call: TRBJ2-7

cdr3_aa: CASSEVRTGGGEQYF
v_call: TRBV2
j_call: TRBJ2-7

cdr3_aa: CASSPSTGVRVVYSYNEQFF
v_call: TRBV7-3
j_call: TRBJ2-1

cdr3_aa: CASGPLAKNIQYF
v_call: TRBV2
j_call: TRBJ2-4

cdr3_aa: CATSRGGELYAQYF
v_call: TRBV15
j_call: TRBJ2-7

cdr3_aa: CATSEWTSGNYNEQFF
v_call: TRBV24-1
j_call: TRBJ2-1

cdr3_aa: CASSPSFSGFNEQFF
v_call: TRBV18
j_call: TRBJ2-1

cdr3_aa: CASSQGLLANTGELFF
v_call: TRBV3-1/TRBV3-2
j_call: TRBJ2-2

cdr3_aa: CASSLGTTGGNYGYTF
v_call: TRBV13
j_call: TRBJ1-2

cdr3_aa: CASSPGQMSSGNTIYF
v_call: TRBV18
j_call: TRBJ1-3

cdr3_aa: CASSRLAGTYNEQFF
v_call: TRBV14
j_call: TRBJ2-1